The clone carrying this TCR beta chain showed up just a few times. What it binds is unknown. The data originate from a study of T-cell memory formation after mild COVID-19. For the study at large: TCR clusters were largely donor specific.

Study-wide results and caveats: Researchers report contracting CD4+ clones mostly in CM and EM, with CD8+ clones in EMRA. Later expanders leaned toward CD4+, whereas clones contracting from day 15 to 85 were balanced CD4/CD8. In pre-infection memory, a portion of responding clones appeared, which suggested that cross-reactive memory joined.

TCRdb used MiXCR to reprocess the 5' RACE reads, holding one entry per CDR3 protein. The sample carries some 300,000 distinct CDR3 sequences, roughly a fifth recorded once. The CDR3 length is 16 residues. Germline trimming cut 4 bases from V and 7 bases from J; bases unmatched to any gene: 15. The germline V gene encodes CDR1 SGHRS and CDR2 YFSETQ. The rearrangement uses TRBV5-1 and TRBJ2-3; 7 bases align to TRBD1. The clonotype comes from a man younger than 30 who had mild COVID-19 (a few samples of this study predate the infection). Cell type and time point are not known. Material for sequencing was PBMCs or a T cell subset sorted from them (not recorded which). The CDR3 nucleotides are TGCGCCAGCAGCGGAAACAGGGGTACAAGACTCTATACGCAGTATTTT. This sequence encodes CASSGNRGTRLYTQYF.